This T cell receptor (beta chain) was retrieved from a study of post-analysis software for immune sequencing data. The wider study: The disease courses spanned relapsing-remitting, secondary progressive and progressive-relapsing forms of multiple sclerosis. Study-wide findings and caveats: TRBV5-6, TRBV5-1 and TRBV20-1 belonged to a set of a handful of TRBV segments that were more frequent in patients than controls. F-measure co-clustering was strong for batch-matched samples.

This CDR3 comprises 17 residues. Germline V CDR1 and CDR2: SGHRS, YFSETQ. The V segment lost 4 bases and the J segment 3 bases; nucleotides outside the gene matches: 6. cDNA libraries of TCR beta carried unique molecular identifiers. One entry per CDR3 protein results from TCRdb running MiXCR on the PCR reads. The sample comprises hundreds of thousands of distinct CDR3 sequences, about 50% of which are singletons, and 4% to 5.5% rests with the top ten. Comment on this clonotype: Its specificity is not known.

Sequencing was done on a sample of blood. The chain employs TRBV5-1 and TRBJ2-1; 14 bases agree with TRBD2. This receptor was obtained from a girl aged 5 to 17 with multiple sclerosis. CDR3 in DNA: TGCGCCAGCAGCCCCGGGACTAGCGGGAGCCGCTACAATGAGCAGTTCTTC. It encodes CASSPGTSGSRYNEQFF.